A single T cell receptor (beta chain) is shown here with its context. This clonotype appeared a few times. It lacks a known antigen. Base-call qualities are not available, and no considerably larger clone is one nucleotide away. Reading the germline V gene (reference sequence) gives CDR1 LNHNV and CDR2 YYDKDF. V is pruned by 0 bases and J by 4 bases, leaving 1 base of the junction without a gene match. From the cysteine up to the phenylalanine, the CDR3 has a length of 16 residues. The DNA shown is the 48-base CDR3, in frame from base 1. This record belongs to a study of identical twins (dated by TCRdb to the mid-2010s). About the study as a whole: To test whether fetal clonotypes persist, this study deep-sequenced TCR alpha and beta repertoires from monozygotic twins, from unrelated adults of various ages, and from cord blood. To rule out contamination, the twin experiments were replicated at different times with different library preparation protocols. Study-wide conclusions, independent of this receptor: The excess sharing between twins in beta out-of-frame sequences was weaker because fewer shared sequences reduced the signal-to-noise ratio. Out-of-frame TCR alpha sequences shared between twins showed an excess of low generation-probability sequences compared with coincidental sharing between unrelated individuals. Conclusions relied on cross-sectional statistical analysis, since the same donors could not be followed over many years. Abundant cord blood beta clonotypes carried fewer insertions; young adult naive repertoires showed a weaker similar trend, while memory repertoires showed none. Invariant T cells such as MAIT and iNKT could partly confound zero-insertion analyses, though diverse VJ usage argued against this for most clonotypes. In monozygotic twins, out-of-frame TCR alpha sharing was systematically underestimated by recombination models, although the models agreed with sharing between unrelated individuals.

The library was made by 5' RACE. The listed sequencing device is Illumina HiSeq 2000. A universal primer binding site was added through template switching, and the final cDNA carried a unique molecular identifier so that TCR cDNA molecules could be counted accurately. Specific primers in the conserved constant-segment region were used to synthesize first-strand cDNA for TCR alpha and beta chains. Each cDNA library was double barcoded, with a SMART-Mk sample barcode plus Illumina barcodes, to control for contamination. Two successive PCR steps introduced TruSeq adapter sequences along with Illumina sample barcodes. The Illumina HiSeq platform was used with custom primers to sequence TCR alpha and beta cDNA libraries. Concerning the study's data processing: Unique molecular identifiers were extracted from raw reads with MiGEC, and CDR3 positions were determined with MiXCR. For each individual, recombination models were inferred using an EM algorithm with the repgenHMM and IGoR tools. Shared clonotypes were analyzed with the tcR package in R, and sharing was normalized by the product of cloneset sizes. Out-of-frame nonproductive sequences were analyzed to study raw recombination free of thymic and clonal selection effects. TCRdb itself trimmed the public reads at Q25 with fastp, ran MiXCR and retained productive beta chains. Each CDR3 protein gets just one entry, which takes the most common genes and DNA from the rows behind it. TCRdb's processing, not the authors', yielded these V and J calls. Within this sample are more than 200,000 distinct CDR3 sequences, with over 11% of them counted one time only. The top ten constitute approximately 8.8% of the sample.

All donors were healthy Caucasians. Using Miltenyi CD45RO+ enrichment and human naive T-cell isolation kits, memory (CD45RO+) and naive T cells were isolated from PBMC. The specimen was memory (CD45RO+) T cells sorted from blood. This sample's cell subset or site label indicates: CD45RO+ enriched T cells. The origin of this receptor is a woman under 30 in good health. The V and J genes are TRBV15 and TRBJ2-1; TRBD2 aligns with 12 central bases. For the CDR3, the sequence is CATSRDLAGGYNEQFF. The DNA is TGTGCCACCAGCAGAGATCTAGCGGGGGGGTACAATGAGCAGTTCTTC.